The table lists the clone carrying this TCR beta chain with a few counts. Its cognate antigen is unknown. Researchers ran the PCR with 60 Vbeta and 13 Jbeta primers. Sequencing used immunoSEQ multiplex PCR; TCRdb keeps in-frame clones, though not all of them. The profile shows roughly 200,000 clones, 65% to 85% of them singletons. The data stem from a study of cytomegalovirus exposure and HLA in healthy donors. Study-level findings and limits: A few V segments could not be told apart, such as TRBV6-2 and TRBV6-3, and were left out. A later analysis reportedly found that, within productive TCRs, an Asian-associated ancestry cluster had fewer N-insertions than the mean observed across the roughly 670 donors. Being productive about 87% or about 30% of the time was typical of most TCR beta V segments in an earlier analysis.

CDR1 SGHTA and CDR2 FQGNSA come from the germline V gene. The V and J ends lost 1 base and 6 bases respectively, with 7 bases between them. The CDR3 is 13 amino acids. The clonotype originates from a woman aged 30 to 39 in good health and CMV-seronegative. The V gene is TRBV7-2, the J gene TRBJ2-1, with D perhaps TRBD2 (5 bases). Specimen: PBMCs. CDR3: CASSLGAVNEQFF. Written as DNA, the CDR3 is TGTGCCAGCAGCTTAGGAGCGGTCAATGAGCAGTTCTTC.